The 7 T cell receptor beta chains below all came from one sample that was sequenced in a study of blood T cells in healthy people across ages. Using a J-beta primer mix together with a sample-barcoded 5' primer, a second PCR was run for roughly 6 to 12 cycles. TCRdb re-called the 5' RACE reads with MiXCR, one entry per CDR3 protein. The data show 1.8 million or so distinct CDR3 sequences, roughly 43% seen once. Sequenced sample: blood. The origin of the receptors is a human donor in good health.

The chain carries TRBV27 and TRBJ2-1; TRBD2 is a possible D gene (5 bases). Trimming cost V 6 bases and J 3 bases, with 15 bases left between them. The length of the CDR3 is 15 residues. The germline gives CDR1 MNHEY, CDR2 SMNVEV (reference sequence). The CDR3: CASSPRATLYNEQFF. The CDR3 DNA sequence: TGTGCCAGCAGCCCGAGGGCTACACTCTACAATGAGCAGTTCTTC.

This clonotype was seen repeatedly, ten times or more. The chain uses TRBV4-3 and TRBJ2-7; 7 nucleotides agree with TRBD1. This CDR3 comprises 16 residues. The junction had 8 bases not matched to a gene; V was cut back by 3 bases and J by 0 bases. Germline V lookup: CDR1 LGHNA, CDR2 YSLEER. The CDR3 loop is CASSHDRDRSSYEQYF. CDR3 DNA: TGCGCCAGCAGCCATGATAGGGACAGAAGCTCCTACGAGCAGTACTTC.

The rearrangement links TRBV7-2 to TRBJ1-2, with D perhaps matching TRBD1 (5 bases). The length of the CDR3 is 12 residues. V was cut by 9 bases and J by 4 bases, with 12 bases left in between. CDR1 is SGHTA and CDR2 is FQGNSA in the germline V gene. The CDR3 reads CARSDSLYGYTF. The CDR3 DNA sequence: TGTGCCAGATCAGACAGCCTCTATGGCTACACCTTC.

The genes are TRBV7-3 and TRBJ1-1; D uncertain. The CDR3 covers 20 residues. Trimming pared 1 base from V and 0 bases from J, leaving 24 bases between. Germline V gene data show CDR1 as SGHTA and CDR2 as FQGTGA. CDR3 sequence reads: CASSLNPGPPPDEVNTEAFF. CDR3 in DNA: TGTGCCAGCAGCTTAAACCCAGGTCCTCCCCCGGACGAAGTGAACACTGAAGCTTTCTTT.

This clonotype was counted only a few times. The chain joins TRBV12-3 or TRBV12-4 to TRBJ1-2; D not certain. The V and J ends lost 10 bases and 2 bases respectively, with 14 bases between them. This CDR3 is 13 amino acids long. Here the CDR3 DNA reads TGTGCCACCCCAGGAGGGAACAACTATGGCTACACCTTC. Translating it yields CATPGGNNYGYTF.

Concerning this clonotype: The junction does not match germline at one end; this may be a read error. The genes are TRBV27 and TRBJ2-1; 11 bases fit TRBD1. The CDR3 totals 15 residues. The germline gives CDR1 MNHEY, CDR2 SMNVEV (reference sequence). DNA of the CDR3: TGTGCCAGCAGACTTGGACAGGGGGCCTACAATGGGCAGTTCTTC. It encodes CASRLGQGAYNGQFF.

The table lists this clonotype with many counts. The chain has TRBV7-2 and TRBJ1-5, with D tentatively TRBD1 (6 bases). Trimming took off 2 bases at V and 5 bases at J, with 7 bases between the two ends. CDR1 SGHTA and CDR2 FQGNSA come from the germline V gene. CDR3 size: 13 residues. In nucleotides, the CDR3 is TGTGCCAGCAGCTTAAAGGGGGATCAGCCCCAGCATTTT. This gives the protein CASSLKGDQPQHF.